This T cell receptor beta chain appears in the sequencing data of a study of OX40 agonist ivuxolimab in advanced cancers. This CDR3 region has 14 residues. The ends lost 2 bases at V and 10 bases at J; junction bases unmatched: 9. Germline-derived CDR1 and CDR2 are KGHSH and LQKENI. The method was immunoSEQ multiplex PCR; TCRdb's version includes in-frame clones alone and lacks a portion of them. The data show 55,000 to 70,000 clones, around 83% seen once. The V call is TRBV18, the J call TRBJ2-3; 7 bases agree with TRBD1. The sample here was CD4+ or CD8+ T cells sorted from blood, taken in a trial of the OX40 agonist ivuxolimab. This TCR came from an adult with an advanced solid tumor such as melanoma, head and neck, liver or kidney cancer. Here the CDR3 DNA reads TGTGCCAGCTCACCAGAAGTCAGGGACAGCTCGCAGTATTTT. It yields the protein CASSPEVRDSSQYF.